This TCR beta chain was documented in a study of breast tumors, draining lymph nodes, adjacent tissues. CDR3 size: 18 residues. J was trimmed by 3 bases and V by 0 bases; bases with no gene match: 4. CDR1 and CDR2 from the germline V gene are SEHNR and FQNEAQ (reference sequence). The lymph nodes were axillary draining lymph nodes from breast cancer patients. On this clonotype: Its antigen is still unknown.

TCRdb re-called the multiplex PCR reads with MiXCR, one entry per CDR3 protein. The sample holds about 200,000 distinct CDR3 sequences, around 29% seen once. General study findings and limits: Tumor and nontumor repertoires were significantly more similar in luminal-like than in basal-like breast cancer.

The sample comprised axillary lymph node tissue. This clonotype was sampled from a female donor with breast cancer. Some clones in this sample may be carry-over from other donors' samples. The V call is TRBV7-9, the J call TRBJ2-3, with 15 bases lining up with TRBD2. The CDR3 here is CASSLARTSGGGTDTQYF. DNA for the CDR3: TGTGCCAGCAGCTTAGCGCGGACTAGCGGGGGGGGAACAGATACGCAGTATTTT.